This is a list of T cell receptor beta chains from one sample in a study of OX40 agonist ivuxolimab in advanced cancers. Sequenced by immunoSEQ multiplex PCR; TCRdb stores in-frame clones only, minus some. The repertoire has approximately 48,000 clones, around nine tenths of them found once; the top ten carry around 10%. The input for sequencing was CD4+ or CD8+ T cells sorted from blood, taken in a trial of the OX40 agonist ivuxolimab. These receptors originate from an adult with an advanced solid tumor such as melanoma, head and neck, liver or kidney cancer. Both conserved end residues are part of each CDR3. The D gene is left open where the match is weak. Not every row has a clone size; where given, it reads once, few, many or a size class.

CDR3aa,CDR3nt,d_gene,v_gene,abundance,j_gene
CAWSVPGEGGLRDGYTF,TGTGCCTGGAGTGTACCTGGTGAAGGGGGCTTAAGGGATGGCTACACCTTC,TRBD1,TRBV30,.,TRBJ1-2
CASSIRGQGRETQYF,TGTGCCAGTAGTATACGAGGACAGGGGAGGGAGACCCAGTACTTC,TRBD1,TRBV19,.,TRBJ2-5
CASSSPGADYGYTF,TGTGCCAGCAGCTCCCCAGGGGCGGACTATGGCTACACCTTC,.,TRBV5-6,few,TRBJ1-2
CASNPTGSTDTQYF,TGTGCCAGCAACCCGACAGGATCCACAGATACGCAGTATTTT,.,TRBV9,.,TRBJ2-3
CASSQDPGQYTEAFF,TGCGCCAGCAGCCAAGATCCGGGGCAGTACACTGAAGCTTTCTTT,.,TRBV4-1,.,TRBJ1-1
CASSILGGNEQFF,TGTGCCAGTAGTATACTAGGAGGCAATGAGCAGTTCTTC,.,TRBV19,.,TRBJ2-1
CASSETRDRITDTQYF,TGTGCCAGCAGTGAAACTCGGGACAGGATCACAGATACGCAGTATTTT,TRBD1,TRBV2,.,TRBJ2-3
CASSIDHRGGYGYTF,TGTGCCAGTAGTATAGATCACAGGGGAGGCTATGGCTACACCTTC,TRBD1,TRBV19,.,TRBJ1-2
CASSTRSYEQYF,TGTGCCAGCAGCACACGGAGCTACGAGCAGTACTTC,.,TRBV7-8,.,TRBJ2-7
CASSLEVGTEAFF,TGTGCCAGCAGCTTAGAGGTAGGGACTGAAGCTTTCTTT,.,TRBV11-2,.,TRBJ1-1
CASSKGPVGSAVENTGELFF,TGTGCCAGCAGCAAAGGTCCCGTGGGTAGCGCGGTAGAGAACACCGGGGAGCTGTTTTTT,.,TRBV21-1,once,TRBJ2-2
CASSLQVADTQYF,TGTGCCAGCAGTTTACAGGTGGCAGATACGCAGTATTTT,.,TRBV27,.,TRBJ2-3
CASSIAGGETQYF,TGTGCCAGTAGTATAGCCGGGGGGGAGACCCAGTACTTC,TRBD2,TRBV19,.,TRBJ2-5
CASSQDSPAQTQYF,TGCGCCAGCAGCCAAGATTCCCCTGCGCAGACCCAGTACTTC,.,TRBV4-3,once,TRBJ2-5
CASSQESTALSGANVLTF,TGCGCCAGCAGCCAAGAGTCGACAGCGCTCTCTGGGGCCAACGTCCTGACTTTC,.,TRBV4-3,.,TRBJ2-6
CASSWTGDTEAFF,TGTGCCAGCAGCTGGACAGGGGACACTGAAGCTTTCTTT,TRBD1,TRBV7-2,.,TRBJ1-1
CASSYSGQGGDGYTF,TGTGCCAGCAGTTACTCGGGACAGGGGGGGGATGGCTACACCTTC,TRBD1,TRBV6-5,.,TRBJ1-2
CASSQGGNEQFF,TGTGCCAGCAGCCAGGGTGGCAATGAGCAGTTCTTC,.,TRBV14,.,TRBJ2-1
CASSFSGQSPGELFF,TGTGCCAGCAGTTTCTCCGGACAGAGTCCCGGGGAGCTGTTTTTT,.,TRBV27,.,TRBJ2-2
CASSLKPDWTALNYGYTF,TGTGCCAGCAGCCTAAAACCCGATTGGACAGCCCTAAACTATGGCTACACCTTC,.,TRBV7-9,.,TRBJ1-2
CASSPSTSGADTQYF,TGCGCCAGCAGCCCGTCTACTAGCGGTGCTGATACGCAGTATTTT,TRBD2,TRBV4-3,.,TRBJ2-3
CASSWGSGNTIYF,TGTGCCAGCAGTTGGGGATCTGGAAACACCATATATTTT,.,TRBV27,.,TRBJ1-3
CSVDGLGVWETQYF,TGCAGCGTTGATGGGTTGGGTGTTTGGGAGACCCAGTACTTC,.,TRBV29-1,.,TRBJ2-5
CASSSQGIWSYNEQFF,TGTGCCAGCAGCTCTCAGGGTATTTGGTCCTACAATGAGCAGTTCTTC,.,TRBV7-9,.,TRBJ2-1
CATSTDSNTGELFF,TGTGCCACCAGCACGGACTCGAACACCGGGGAGCTGTTTTTT,.,TRBV15,.,TRBJ2-2
CASSFLRQRELHTQYF,TGTGCCAGCAGTTTCCTTCGGCAGCGGGAGCTACATACGCAGTATTTT,TRBD2,TRBV27,.,TRBJ2-3
CASSLLLPNNEQFF,TGCGCCAGCAGCTTGTTACTTCCAAACAATGAGCAGTTCTTC,.,TRBV5-1,.,TRBJ2-1
CASSPGNSNQPQHF,TGTGCCAGCAGTCCCGGGAACAGTAATCAGCCCCAGCATTTT,.,TRBV9,.,TRBJ1-5
CASRGGAGHSYEQYF,TGTGCCAGCAGGGGGGGGGCAGGCCACTCCTACGAGCAGTACTTC,.,TRBV6-5,.,TRBJ2-7
CATSISSGTDLYNEQFF,TGTGCCACCAGCATCAGTTCCGGGACAGATCTTTACAATGAGCAGTTCTTC,TRBD1,TRBV15,.,TRBJ2-1
CASSLTPPVGQYF,TGTGCCAGCAGCTTGACTCCCCCCGTGGGCCAGTACTTC,.,TRBV5-6,.,TRBJ2-5
CASALVRLSFEQYF,TGTGCCAGCGCCCTTGTCCGACTTAGTTTCGAGCAGTACTTC,.,TRBV5-5,.,TRBJ2-7
CASSLQGNEQFF,TGTGCCAGCAGCTTGCAGGGCAATGAGCAGTTCTTC,.,TRBV5-6,.,TRBJ2-1
CASSDNERNEQFF,TGTGCCAGCAGCGACAATGAACGGAATGAGCAGTTCTTC,.,TRBV6-4,.,TRBJ2-1
CASVPGLAGGGEQFF,TGCGCCAGCGTTCCGGGACTAGCGGGAGGTGGGGAGCAGTTCTTC,TRBD2,TRBV4-3,.,TRBJ2-1
CASSWFGSDGYTF,TGTGCCAGCAGCTGGTTTGGGAGTGACGGCTACACCTTC,.,TRBV5-4,.,TRBJ1-2
CASSPRTSGYNEQFF,TGTGCCAGCAGCCCGCGGACTAGCGGCTACAATGAGCAGTTCTTC,TRBD2,TRBV11-3,.,TRBJ2-1
CASSSSGGLGYTF,TGTGCCAGCAGCTCTAGTGGGGGGCTAGGCTACACCTTC,.,TRBV7-9,.,TRBJ1-2
CASSPGTGINQPQHF,TGTGCCAGCAGTCCCGGGACAGGGATCAACCAGCCCCAGCATTTT,TRBD1,TRBV27,.,TRBJ1-5